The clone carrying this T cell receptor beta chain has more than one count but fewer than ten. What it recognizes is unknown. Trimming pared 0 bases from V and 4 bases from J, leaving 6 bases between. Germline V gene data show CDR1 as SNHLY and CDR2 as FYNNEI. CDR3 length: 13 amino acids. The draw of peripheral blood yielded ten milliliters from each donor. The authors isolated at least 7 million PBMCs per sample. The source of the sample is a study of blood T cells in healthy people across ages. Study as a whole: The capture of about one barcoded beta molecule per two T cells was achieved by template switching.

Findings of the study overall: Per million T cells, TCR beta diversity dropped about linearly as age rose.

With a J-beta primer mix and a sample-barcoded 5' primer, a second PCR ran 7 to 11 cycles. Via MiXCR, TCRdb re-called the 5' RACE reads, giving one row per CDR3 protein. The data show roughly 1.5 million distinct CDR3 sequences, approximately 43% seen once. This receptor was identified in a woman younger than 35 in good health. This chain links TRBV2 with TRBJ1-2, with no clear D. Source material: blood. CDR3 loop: CASSEAAVYGYTF. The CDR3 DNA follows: TGTGCCAGCAGTGAAGCGGCAGTCTATGGCTACACCTTC. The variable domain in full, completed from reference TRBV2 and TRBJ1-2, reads EPEVTQTPSHQVTQMGQEVILRCVPISNHLYFYWYRQILGQKVEFLVSFYNNEISEKSEIFDDQFSVERPDGSNFTLKIRSTKLEDSAMYFCASSEAAVYGYTFGSGTRLTVV.